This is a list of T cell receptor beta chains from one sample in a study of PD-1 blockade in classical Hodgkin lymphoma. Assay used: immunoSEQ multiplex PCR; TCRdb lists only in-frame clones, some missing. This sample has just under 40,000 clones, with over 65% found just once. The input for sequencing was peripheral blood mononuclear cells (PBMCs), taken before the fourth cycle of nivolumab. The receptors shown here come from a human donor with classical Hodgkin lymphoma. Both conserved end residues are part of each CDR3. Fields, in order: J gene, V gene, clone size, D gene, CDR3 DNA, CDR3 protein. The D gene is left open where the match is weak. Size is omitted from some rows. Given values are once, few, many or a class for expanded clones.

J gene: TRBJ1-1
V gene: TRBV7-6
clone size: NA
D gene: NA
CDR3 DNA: TGTGCCAGCAGCTTAGCCAGGGGGAACACTGAAGCTTTCTTT
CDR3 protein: CASSLARGNTEAFF

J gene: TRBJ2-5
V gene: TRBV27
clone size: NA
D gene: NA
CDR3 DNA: TGTGCCAGCAGTTTATGGGGACCCCAAGAGACCCAGTACTTC
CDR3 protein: CASSLWGPQETQYF

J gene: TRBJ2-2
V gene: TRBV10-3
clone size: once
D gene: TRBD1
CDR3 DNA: TGTGCCATCAGTGAGTCACAGGGGGCAGCTTTCACCGGGGAGCTGTTTTTT
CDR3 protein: CAISESQGAAFTGELFF

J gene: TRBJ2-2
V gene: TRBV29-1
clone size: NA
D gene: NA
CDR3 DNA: TGCAGCGCTACCCGGGACGGCAACACCGGGGAGCTGTTTTTT
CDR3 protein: CSATRDGNTGELFF

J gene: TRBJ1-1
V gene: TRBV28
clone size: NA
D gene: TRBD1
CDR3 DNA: TGTGCCAGCCCCCGGACAGGGGGCCCGAACACTGAAGCTTTCTTT
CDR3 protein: CASPRTGGPNTEAFF

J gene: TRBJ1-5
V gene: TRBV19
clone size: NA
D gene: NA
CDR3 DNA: TGTGCCAGTAGTATAGTGACTGTGAATCAGCCCCAGCATTTT
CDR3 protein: CASSIVTVNQPQHF

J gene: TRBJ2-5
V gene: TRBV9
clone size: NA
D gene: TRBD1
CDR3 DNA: TGTGCCAGCAGCGTCGGACAGGGGGCGCGTTTAGAGACCCAGTACTTC
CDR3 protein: CASSVGQGARLETQYF

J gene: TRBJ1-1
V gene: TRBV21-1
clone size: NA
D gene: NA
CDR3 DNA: TGTGCCAGCGGGCAGGAACCTTGCCGGGGAGAAGCTTTCTTT
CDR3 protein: CASGQEPCRGEAFF

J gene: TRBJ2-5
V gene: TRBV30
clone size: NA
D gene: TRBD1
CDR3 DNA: TGTGCCTGGAGGAGACAGGGTTCTCGGGAGACCCAGTACTTC
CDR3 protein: CAWRRQGSRETQYF

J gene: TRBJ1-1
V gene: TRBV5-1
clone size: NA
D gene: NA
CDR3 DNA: TGCGCCAGCAGCAACAGAATGAACACTGAAGCTTTCTTT
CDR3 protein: CASSNRMNTEAFF

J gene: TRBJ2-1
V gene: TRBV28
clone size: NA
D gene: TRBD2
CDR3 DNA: TGTGCCAGCAACAAACAACTAGCGGGGGTACGAAATGAGCAGTTCTTC
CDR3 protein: CASNKQLAGVRNEQFF

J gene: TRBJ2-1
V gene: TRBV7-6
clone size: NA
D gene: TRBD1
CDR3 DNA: TGTGCCAGCAGCTTAGGGGAGACAGGGGAAGAGGAGCAGTTCTTC
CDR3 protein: CASSLGETGEEEQFF

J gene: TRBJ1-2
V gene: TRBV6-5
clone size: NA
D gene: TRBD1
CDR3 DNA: TGTGCCAGCAGACCACCGGGACAGCGGGAACTCTACACCTTC
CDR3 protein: CASRPPGQRELYTF

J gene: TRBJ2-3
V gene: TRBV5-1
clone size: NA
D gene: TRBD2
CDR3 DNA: TGCGCCAGCAGCCGTGGTACTAGCGGGGGGCGCCCAGATACGCAGTATTTT
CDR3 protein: CASSRGTSGGRPDTQYF

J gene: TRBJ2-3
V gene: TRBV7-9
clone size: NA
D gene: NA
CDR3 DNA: TGTGCCAGCAGCCATCTCAGCGTGGGGGGGGCCCACGATACGCAGTATTTT
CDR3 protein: CASSHLSVGGAHDTQYF